This entry lists 25 T cell receptor beta chains sequenced from one sample in a study of identical twins. A single record per CDR3 protein comes from TCRdb applying MiXCR to the 5' RACE reads. There are around 370,000 distinct CDR3 sequences in the sample; about 9% occur only once, and about 9.1% lies in the top ten. The material sequenced was naive T cells sorted from blood. Every receptor here comes from a woman between 45 and 60 years old in good health.

The chain links TRBV4-1 to TRBJ1-1; 9 bases are shared with TRBD1. With 3 bases clipped from V and 7 bases from J, the junction kept 12 bases outside the gene matches. The V gene's germline CDR1 is MGHRA and CDR2 YSYEKL. There are 16 residues in the CDR3. The CDR3 nucleotides read TGCGCCAGCAGCCATCTCGGGACAGGGCGCAATTATGAAGCTTTCTTT. This codes for CASSHLGTGRNYEAFF.

This clonotype appeared a few times. The gene calls are TRBV12-3 or TRBV12-4 and TRBJ2-1, with D possibly being TRBD2 (6 bases). The CDR3 is 15 residues long. V lost 5 bases to trimming and J lost 7 bases, with 18 bases between them. The CDR3 is CASSPPPGRRNEQFF. The CDR3 region has the DNA TGTGCCAGCAGTCCTCCTCCGGGGAGGCGGAATGAGCAGTTCTTC.

The rearrangement uses TRBV5-1 and TRBJ2-4; D unclear. The germline V gene encodes CDR1 SGHRS and CDR2 YFSETQ. V was clipped by 4 bases and J by 7 bases, with 12 bases between them. The CDR3 length is 13 residues. This CDR3 reads CASSPFDANIQYF. For the CDR3, the DNA is TGCGCCAGCAGCCCGTTTGACGCGAACATTCAGTACTTC.

V usage is TRBV5-1 and J usage is TRBJ2-7, with TRBD2 as a possible D gene (7 bases). The CDR3 has 14 residues. Trimming cost V 4 bases and J 2 bases, with 13 bases left between them. Germline V CDR1 and CDR2: SGHRS, YFSETQ. In DNA, the CDR3 is TGCGCCAGCAGCAGCGGGGACAACCCCTACGAGCAGTACGTC. Encoded protein: CASSSGDNPYEQYV.

This clonotype was recorded a few times. The chain combines TRBV6-5 with TRBJ2-7; D possibly corresponds to TRBD1 (6 bases). The V end lost 0 bases, the J end lost 2 bases, and 17 bases lay between the germline ends. Germline CDR1 and CDR2: MNHEY and SVGAGI. This CDR3 contains 17 residues. For the CDR3, the DNA is TGTGCCAGCAGTTACTCGGGTCAGGGGCGTTATGCCTACGAGCAGTACTTC. This encodes CASSYSGQGRYAYEQYF.

This clonotype has only a few counts. CDR3 amino acids: CATSEGTSGANVLTF. CDR3 sequence (DNA): TGTGCCACCAGTGAAGGCACCTCTGGGGCCAACGTCCTGACTTTC. The chain recombines TRBV24-1 with TRBJ2-6, with D hard to call. CDR1 is KGHDR, CDR2 SFDVKD, per germline. This CDR3 is 15 amino acids long. The ends were cut back, 4 bases at V and 0 bases at J, with 6 bases in the middle.

The rearrangement uses TRBV29-1 and TRBJ1-2; tentative D call: TRBD1 (5 bases). The ends were cut back, 8 bases at V and 4 bases at J, with 14 bases in the middle. Germline V gene data show CDR1 as SQVTM and CDR2 as ANQGSEA. This CDR3 spans 12 amino acids. CDR3 bases: TGCAGCACAACCCAAGGGACCTATGGCTACACCTTC. Its protein is CSTTQGTYGYTF.

The table lists this clonotype with a few counts. The chain links TRBV20-1 to TRBJ2-5; 7 bases match TRBD1. V shed 5 bases, J shed 5 bases, and the junction held 5 bases outside the gene matches. The germline CDR1 and CDR2 sequences are DFQATT and SNEGSKA (reference sequence). This CDR3 region has 12 residues. DNA of the CDR3: TGCAGTGCTCTGACAGGGTCGGAGACCCAGTACTTC. Protein product: CSALTGSETQYF.

This chain links TRBV29-1 with TRBJ2-1; no clear D. Germline assignment: CDR1 SQVTM and CDR2 ANQGSEA. The CDR3 covers 12 residues. The V end was cut by 7 bases, the J end by 5 bases, with 12 bases between. Written as DNA, the CDR3 is TGCAGCGGCCGGCTGGCGGACAATGAGCAGTTCTTC. This sequence encodes CSGRLADNEQFF.

This clonotype turned up a few times. The V and J genes are TRBV4-1 and TRBJ1-1; D perhaps matches TRBD1 (5 bases). V was clipped by 2 bases and J by 0 bases, with 13 bases between them. The CDR3 loop spans 16 amino acids. Germline assignment: CDR1 MGHRA and CDR2 YSYEKL. CDR3 in DNA: TGCGCCAGCAGCCAAAGACCCGGGGCCATGAACACTGAAGCTTTCTTT. Protein product: CASSQRPGAMNTEAFF.

This clonotype has a handful of counts. The chain couples TRBV5-1 to TRBJ2-3; D gene unclear. The germline gives CDR1 SGHRS, CDR2 YFSETQ. The length of the CDR3 is 14 residues. V shed 4 bases and J shed 6 bases, with 15 bases lying between them. The CDR3 DNA reads as TGCGCCAGCAGCCCCCCTCTGGGTTCGGATACGCAGTATTTT. It is translated as CASSPPLGSDTQYF.

Worth noting for this clonotype: Just one base apart from a much larger clone, this may be a read error. J is TRBJ2-5 and V is TRBV29-1, with 10 bases aligning to TRBD1. The CDR3 runs to 15 residues. Germline V lookup: CDR1 SQVTM, CDR2 ANQGSEA. DNA for the CDR3: TGCAGCGTTGAGCAGACAGGGGGCTTGGGTGAGATCCAGTACTTC. As protein: CSVEQTGGLGEIQYF. Full variable domain (outside the CDR3, taken from reference TRBV29-1 and TRBJ2-5): SAVISQKPSRDICQRGTSLTIQCQVDSQVTMMFWYRQQPGQSLTLIATANQGSEATYESGFVIDKFPISRPNLTFSTLTVSNMSPEDSSIYLCSVEQTGGLGEIQYFGPGTRLLVL.

This clonotype was recorded many times. The V gene is TRBV10-3, the J gene TRBJ1-2, with D perhaps matching TRBD1 (5 bases). The CDR3 has 14 residues. Germline values: CDR1 ENHRY, CDR2 SYGVKD. The V and J ends lost 8 bases and 8 bases respectively, with 21 bases between them. The CDR3 region is CAIRRVGGEGGYTF. The CDR3 region has the DNA TGTGCCATCCGCCGAGTTGGGGGAGAAGGGGGCTACACCTTC.

This sequence joins TRBV5-1 and TRBJ2-6; 7 bases fit TRBD1. This CDR3 has 15 residues. CDR1 is SGHRS, CDR2 YFSETQ, per germline. With V trimmed by 4 bases and J by 0 bases, 1 base remained unmatched. The CDR3 DNA reads TGCGCCAGCAGCAGGGACAGCTCTGGGGCCAACGTCCTGACTTTC. Protein: CASSRDSSGANVLTF.

The chain uses TRBV9 and TRBJ2-5, with a tentative D call TRBD2 (5 bases). V lost 0 bases and J 4 bases, leaving 13 bases between the germline ends. Germline V gene lookup returns CDR1 SGDLS and CDR2 YYNGEE. The CDR3 is made up of 15 amino acids. The CDR3 sequence is CASSVGGINRETQYF. In nucleotides, the CDR3 is TGTGCCAGCAGCGTAGGAGGGATTAACAGAGAGACCCAGTACTTC. The whole variable domain, filled in from reference TRBV9 and TRBJ2-5, reads DSGVTQTPKHLITATGQRVTLRCSPRSGDLSVYWYQQSLDQGLQFLIQYYNGEERAKGNILERFSAQQFPDLHSELNLSSLELGDSALYFCASSVGGINRETQYFGPGTRLLVL.

This clonotype was seen a handful of times. The rearrangement links TRBV4-1 to TRBJ2-1; D uncertain. The CDR3 runs to 13 residues. Trimming took 3 bases from V and 2 from J, leaving 5 bases between them. Germline CDR1 is MGHRA and CDR2 is YSYEKL. The CDR3 nucleotides are TGCGCCAGCAGCCATCCAGCCTACAATGAGCAGTTCTTC. As protein: CASSHPAYNEQFF.

The table lists this clonotype with a few counts. This chain joins TRBV12-3 or TRBV12-4 and TRBJ2-3, with 8 nucleotides matching TRBD2. J was trimmed by 4 bases and V by 3 bases; bases with no gene match: 3. The CDR3 runs to 14 residues. The CDR3: CASSFSGTPDTQYF. CDR3 nucleotide sequence: TGTGCCAGCAGTTTTAGCGGGACCCCAGATACGCAGTATTTT.

This clonotype was detected ten times or more. The V gene is TRBV5-6, the J gene TRBJ1-1; the D is unclear. This CDR3 has 14 residues. The V and J ends lost 2 bases and 0 bases respectively, with 8 bases between them. Per the germline V gene, CDR1 is SGHDT and CDR2 is YYEEEE. The CDR3 sequence: CASSFRPVNTEAFF. The CDR3 nucleotides read TGTGCCAGCAGCTTCCGTCCCGTGAACACTGAAGCTTTCTTT.

This clonotype was seen repeatedly, ten times or more. The chain uses TRBV20-1 and TRBJ2-3; 12 bases fit TRBD2. Germline assignment: CDR1 DFQATT and CDR2 SNEGSKA (reference sequence). V was clipped by 1 base and J by 14 bases; unmatched bases: 7. The CDR3 contains 13 residues. For the CDR3, the DNA is TGCAGTGCTAGAGCGGGCCTAGCGGGAGGGCGGTATTTT. This codes for CSARAGLAGGRYF.

The chain combines TRBV19 with TRBJ2-1, with D perhaps matching TRBD2 (5 bases). Germline CDR1 LNHDA, CDR2 SQIVND (reference sequence). V was trimmed by 5 bases and J by 3 bases, leaving 14 bases between them. This CDR3 is built from 15 residues. CDR3 DNA: TGTGCCAGTAGTCAACTAGTGGGCTTCTACAATGAGCAGTTCTTC. Amino acids: CASSQLVGFYNEQFF.

This chain joins TRBV12-3 or TRBV12-4 and TRBJ2-7, with 7 bases matching TRBD2. V dropped 1 base and J dropped 0; count of bases not matched to a gene: 6. This CDR3 has 16 amino acids. The CDR3 is CASSLGRGTSSYEQYF. The CDR3 DNA reads as TGTGCCAGCAGTTTAGGGCGGGGGACGAGCTCCTACGAGCAGTACTTC.

At least ten counts were recorded for this clonotype. V gene TRBV12-3 or TRBV12-4 combines with J gene TRBJ2-7; the D gene is possibly TRBD1 (5 bases). Deletions cut 6 bases from V and 2 bases from J, with 14 bases between. The CDR3 extends over 14 amino acids. CDR3 residues: CASRHLGAPYEQYF. In DNA, the CDR3 is TGTGCCAGCAGGCACCTAGGGGCCCCCTACGAGCAGTACTTC.

The chain carries TRBV29-1 and TRBJ1-5; tentative D call: TRBD1 (5 bases). The length of the CDR3 is 12 residues. V was trimmed by 7 bases and J by 4 bases, leaving 11 bases between them. Germline-derived CDR1 and CDR2 are SQVTM and ANQGSEA. The CDR3 DNA reads TGCAGCGCCGGGTGGGGGAATCAGCCCCAGCATTTT. It yields the protein CSAGWGNQPQHF.

This clonotype was counted at least ten times. This rearrangement joins TRBV24-1 to TRBJ1-5; D is unclear. With 5 bases removed from V and 4 bases from J, the gap between germline ends came to 5 bases. Germline-derived CDR1 and CDR2 are KGHDR and SFDVKD. CDR3 size: 12 residues. Written as DNA, the CDR3 is TGTGCCACCAGTGCCGCGAATCAGCCCCAGCATTTT. This translates into CATSAANQPQHF.

This clonotype has only a few counts. This chain joins TRBV4-1 and TRBJ1-5; TRBD1 matches at 9 bases. Trimming at V came to 5 bases and at J to 7 bases, leaving 9 bases not matched to a gene. Looked up from germline, CDR1 is MGHRA and CDR2 is YSYEKL. The CDR3 has 15 amino acids. The CDR3 nucleotides are TGCGCCAGCAGCACCCGGGACAGGGAAAACCAGCCCCAGCATTTT. Translating gives CASSTRDRENQPQHF.